These T cell receptor beta chains were read from a single sample in a study of blood T cell repertoires in COVID-19. Clones were read by immunoSEQ multiplex PCR, and TCRdb kept only the in-frame ones, dropping some. The sample has some 48,000 clones, 84% seen once. The specimen sequenced was peripheral blood. The receptors were sampled from a human donor in a cohort sampled during active COVID-19. The CDR3 runs from the conserved cysteine through the conserved F or W. The order of the fields is CDR3 DNA, CDR3 protein, D gene, CDR3 length, V gene, clone size, J gene. A D gene is named only where the DNA matches it firmly. Size is omitted from some rows. Given values are once, few, many or a class for expanded clones.

CDR3nt: TGCGCCAGCAGCTTCGCGGGAACGTCCGAGCAGTACTTC; CDR3aa: CASSFAGTSEQYF; d_gene: .; len: 13; v_gene: TRBV5-1; abundance: .; j_gene: TRBJ2-7
CDR3nt: TGCGCCAGCAGCTTCGACACGAACTATGGCTACACCTTC; CDR3aa: CASSFDTNYGYTF; d_gene: .; len: 13; v_gene: TRBV5-1; abundance: .; j_gene: TRBJ1-2
CDR3nt: TGTGCCAGCGGTGGGACTAGCGGGAGGGACGTGGGAGATACGCAGTATTTT; CDR3aa: CASGGTSGRDVGDTQYF; d_gene: TRBD2; len: 17; v_gene: TRBV11-3; abundance: few; j_gene: TRBJ2-3
CDR3nt: TGTGCCAGCAGTCCGCCTCCAGGGTTCGAAGCTTTCTTT; CDR3aa: CASSPPPGFEAFF; d_gene: .; len: 13; v_gene: TRBV6-5; abundance: .; j_gene: TRBJ1-1
CDR3nt: TGCGCCAGCAGCTTGACTAGCGGCTTCTACAATGAGCAGTTCTTC; CDR3aa: CASSLTSGFYNEQFF; d_gene: TRBD2; len: 15; v_gene: TRBV5-1; abundance: .; j_gene: TRBJ2-1
CDR3nt: TGTGCCAGCAGCTCATCCACCGGGACACAAGAGACCCAGTACTTC; CDR3aa: CASSSSTGTQETQYF; d_gene: .; len: 15; v_gene: TRBV7-2; abundance: .; j_gene: TRBJ2-5
CDR3nt: TGTGCCAGCAGCGTAGGCGGGAGGGGGGGCGAGCAGTACTTC; CDR3aa: CASSVGGRGGEQYF; d_gene: TRBD2; len: 14; v_gene: TRBV9; abundance: .; j_gene: TRBJ2-7
CDR3nt: TGTGCCAGCAGCAGGCAGGGGGCAGGAAACACCATATATTTT; CDR3aa: CASSRQGAGNTIYF; d_gene: TRBD1; len: 14; v_gene: TRBV5-4; abundance: .; j_gene: TRBJ1-3
CDR3nt: TGCAGTGCTAGTCGACAGGGGGGGGTCAATGAGCAGTTCTTC; CDR3aa: CSASRQGGVNEQFF; d_gene: TRBD1; len: 14; v_gene: TRBV20-1; abundance: once; j_gene: TRBJ2-1
CDR3nt: TGTGCCACCAGCAGGGAGACAGGGGGCTTAACTGAAGCTTTCTTT; CDR3aa: CATSRETGGLTEAFF; d_gene: TRBD1; len: 15; v_gene: TRBV15; abundance: .; j_gene: TRBJ1-1
CDR3nt: TGTGCCAGCAGCTTGAGGACAGGGAGCGGCTACACCTTC; CDR3aa: CASSLRTGSGYTF; d_gene: TRBD1; len: 13; v_gene: TRBV7-2; abundance: .; j_gene: TRBJ1-2
CDR3nt: TGTGCCAGCAGCCACACCCCGGGGGAGGATGAAGCTTTCTTT; CDR3aa: CASSHTPGEDEAFF; d_gene: .; len: 14; v_gene: TRBV16; abundance: .; j_gene: TRBJ1-1
CDR3nt: TGCGCCAGCAGCCCTTTAGCGGGAGCCGGCTACGAGCAGTACTTC; CDR3aa: CASSPLAGAGYEQYF; d_gene: TRBD2; len: 15; v_gene: TRBV5-1; abundance: .; j_gene: TRBJ2-7
CDR3nt: TGTGCCAGCAGAGAAACAGGGAACTATGGCTACACCTTC; CDR3aa: CASRETGNYGYTF; d_gene: .; len: 13; v_gene: TRBV2; abundance: .; j_gene: TRBJ1-2
CDR3nt: TGTGCCAGCAGGGATACTAGCGGGATTGGGTACGAGCAGTACTTC; CDR3aa: CASRDTSGIGYEQYF; d_gene: TRBD2; len: 15; v_gene: TRBV2; abundance: .; j_gene: TRBJ2-7
CDR3nt: TGTGCCAGCAGCCAAAGAGGGGGGGATAATGAAAAACTGTTTTTT; CDR3aa: CASSQRGGDNEKLFF; d_gene: .; len: 15; v_gene: TRBV3-1/TRBV3-2; abundance: .; j_gene: TRBJ1-4
CDR3nt: TGCGCCAGCAGCTATTTAACCTCTAGTTACAATGAGCAGTTCTTC; CDR3aa: CASSYLTSSYNEQFF; d_gene: .; len: 15; v_gene: TRBV5-1; abundance: .; j_gene: TRBJ2-1
CDR3nt: TGTGCCTGGAGTGTGTTAGGACAGGGTCGAGAGCAGTACTTC; CDR3aa: CAWSVLGQGREQYF; d_gene: TRBD1; len: 14; v_gene: TRBV30; abundance: .; j_gene: TRBJ2-7
CDR3nt: TGTGCCAGCAGCCAAGAATCCGGGACTAGCGGGGAGACCCAGTACTTC; CDR3aa: CASSQESGTSGETQYF; d_gene: TRBD2; len: 16; v_gene: TRBV4-2; abundance: .; j_gene: TRBJ2-5
CDR3nt: TGTGCCAGCAGTTATGTCGACACTGAAGCTTTCTTT; CDR3aa: CASSYVDTEAFF; d_gene: .; len: 12; v_gene: TRBV6-6; abundance: .; j_gene: TRBJ1-1
CDR3nt: TGTGCCAGCAGTCCCCGACAGGGCGCTTCTAGGAACGAGCAGTACTTC; CDR3aa: CASSPRQGASRNEQYF; d_gene: TRBD1; len: 16; v_gene: TRBV27; abundance: few; j_gene: TRBJ2-7